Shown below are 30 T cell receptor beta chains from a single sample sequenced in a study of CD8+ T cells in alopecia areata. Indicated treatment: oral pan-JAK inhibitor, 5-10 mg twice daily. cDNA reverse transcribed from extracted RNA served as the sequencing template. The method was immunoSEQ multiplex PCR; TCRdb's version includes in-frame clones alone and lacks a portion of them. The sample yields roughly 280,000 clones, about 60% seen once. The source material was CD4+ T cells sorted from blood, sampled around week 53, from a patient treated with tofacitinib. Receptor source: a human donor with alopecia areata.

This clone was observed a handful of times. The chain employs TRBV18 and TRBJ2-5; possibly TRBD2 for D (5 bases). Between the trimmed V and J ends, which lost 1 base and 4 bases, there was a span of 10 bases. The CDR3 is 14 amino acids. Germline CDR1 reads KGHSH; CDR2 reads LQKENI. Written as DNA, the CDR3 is TGTGCCAGCTCACCACAGGGAGTGGGAGAGACCCAGTACTTC. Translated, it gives CASSPQGVGETQYF.

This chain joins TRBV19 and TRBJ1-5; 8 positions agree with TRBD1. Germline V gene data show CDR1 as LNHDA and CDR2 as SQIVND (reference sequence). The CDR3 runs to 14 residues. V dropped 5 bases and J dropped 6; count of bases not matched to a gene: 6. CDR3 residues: CASSHGRGLQPQHF. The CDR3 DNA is TGTGCCAGTAGTCATGGCAGGGGGCTTCAGCCCCAGCATTTT.

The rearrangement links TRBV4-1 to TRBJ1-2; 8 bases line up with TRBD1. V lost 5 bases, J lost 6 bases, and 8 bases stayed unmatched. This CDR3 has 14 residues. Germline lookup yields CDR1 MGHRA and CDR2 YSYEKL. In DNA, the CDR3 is TGCGCCAGCAGCACCCGGACAGGGAGGAATGGCTACACCTTC. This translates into CASSTRTGRNGYTF.

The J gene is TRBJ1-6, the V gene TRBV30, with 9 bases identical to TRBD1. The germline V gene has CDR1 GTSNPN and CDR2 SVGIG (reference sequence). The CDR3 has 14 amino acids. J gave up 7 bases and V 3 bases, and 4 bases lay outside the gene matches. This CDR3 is CAWSYRGQNSPLHF. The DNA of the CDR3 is TGTGCCTGGAGCTACAGGGGGCAAAATTCACCCCTCCACTTT.

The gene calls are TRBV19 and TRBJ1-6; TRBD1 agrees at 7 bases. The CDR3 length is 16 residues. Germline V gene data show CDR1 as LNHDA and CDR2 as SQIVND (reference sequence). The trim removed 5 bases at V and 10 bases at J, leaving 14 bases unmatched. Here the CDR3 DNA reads TGTGCCAGTAGTCCAACCGGGACAGCCTTGAGATCACCCCTCCACTTT. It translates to CASSPTGTALRSPLHF.

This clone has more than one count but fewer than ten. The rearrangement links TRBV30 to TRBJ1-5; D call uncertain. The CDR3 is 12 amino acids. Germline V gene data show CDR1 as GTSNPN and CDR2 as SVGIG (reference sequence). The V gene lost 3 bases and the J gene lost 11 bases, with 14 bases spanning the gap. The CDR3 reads CAWSPPSKAQHF. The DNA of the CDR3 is TGTGCCTGGAGCCCACCCAGCAAGGCCCAGCATTTT.

CDR3 in amino acids: CASSFTGTGWEQYF. The DNA for the CDR3 is TGTGCCAGCAGCTTCACCGGGACAGGGTGGGAGCAGTACTTC. This chain links TRBV7-9 with TRBJ2-7; 9 bases are shared with TRBD1. CDR1 SEHNR and CDR2 FQNEAQ come from the germline V gene (reference sequence). The junction had 7 bases not matched to a gene; V was cut back by 3 bases and J by 7 bases. This CDR3 is built from 14 residues.

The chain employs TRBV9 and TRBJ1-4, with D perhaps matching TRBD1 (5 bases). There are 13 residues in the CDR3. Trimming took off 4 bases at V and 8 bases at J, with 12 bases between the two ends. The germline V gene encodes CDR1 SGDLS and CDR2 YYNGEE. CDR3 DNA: TGTGCCAGCAGCCTCCAGGGAGGCGAAAAACTGTTTTTT. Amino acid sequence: CASSLQGGEKLFF.

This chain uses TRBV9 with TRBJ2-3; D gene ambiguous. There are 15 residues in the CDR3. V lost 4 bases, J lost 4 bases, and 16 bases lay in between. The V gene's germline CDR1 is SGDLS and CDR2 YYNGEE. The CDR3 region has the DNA TGTGCCAGCAGCCCAGCCGGGTCTCAGGCAGATACGCAGTATTTT. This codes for CASSPAGSQADTQYF.

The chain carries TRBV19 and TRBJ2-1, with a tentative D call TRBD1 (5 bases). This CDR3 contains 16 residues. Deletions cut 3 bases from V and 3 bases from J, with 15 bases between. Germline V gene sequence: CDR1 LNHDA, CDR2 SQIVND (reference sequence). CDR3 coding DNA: TGTGCCAGTAGTATTGGGGCAGCACGAGTCTACAATGAGCAGTTCTTC. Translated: CASSIGAARVYNEQFF.

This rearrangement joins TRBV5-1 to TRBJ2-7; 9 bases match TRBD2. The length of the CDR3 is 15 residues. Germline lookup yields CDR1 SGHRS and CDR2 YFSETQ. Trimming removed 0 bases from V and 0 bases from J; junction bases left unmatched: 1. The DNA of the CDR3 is TGCGCCAGCAGCTTGGTACTAGCGGGCTCCTACGAGCAGTACTTC. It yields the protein CASSLVLAGSYEQYF.

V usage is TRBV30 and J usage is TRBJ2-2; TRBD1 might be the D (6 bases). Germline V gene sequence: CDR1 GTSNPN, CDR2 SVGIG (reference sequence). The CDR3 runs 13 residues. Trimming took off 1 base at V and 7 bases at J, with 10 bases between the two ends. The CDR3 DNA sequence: TGTGCCTGGAGTGACAGGGCCGGCGGGGAGCTGTTTTTT. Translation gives CAWSDRAGGELFF.

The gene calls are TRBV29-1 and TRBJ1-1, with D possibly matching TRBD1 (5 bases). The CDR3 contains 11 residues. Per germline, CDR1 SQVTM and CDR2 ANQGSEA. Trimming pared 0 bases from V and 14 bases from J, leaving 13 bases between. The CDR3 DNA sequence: TGCAGCGTTGAAGATGGGAGGGGCACGTTCTTT. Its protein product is CSVEDGRGTFF.

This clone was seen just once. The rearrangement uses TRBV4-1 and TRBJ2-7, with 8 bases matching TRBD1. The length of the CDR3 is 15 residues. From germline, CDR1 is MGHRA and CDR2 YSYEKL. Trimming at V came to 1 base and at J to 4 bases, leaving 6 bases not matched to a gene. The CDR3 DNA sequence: TGCGCCAGCAGCCAAGGAGGCAGGGGGCCGTACGAGCAGTACTTC. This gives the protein CASSQGGRGPYEQYF.

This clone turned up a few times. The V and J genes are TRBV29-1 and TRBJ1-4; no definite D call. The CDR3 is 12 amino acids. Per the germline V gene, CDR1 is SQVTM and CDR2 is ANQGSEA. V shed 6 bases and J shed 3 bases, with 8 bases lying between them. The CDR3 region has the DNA TGCAGCGTCGAGGGTTCTAATGAAAAACTGTTTTTT. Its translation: CSVEGSNEKLFF. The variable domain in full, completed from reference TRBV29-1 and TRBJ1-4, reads SAVISQKPSRDICQRGTSLTIQCQVDSQVTMMFWYRQQPGQSLTLIATANQGSEATYESGFVIDKFPISRPNLTFSTLTVSNMSPEDSSIYLCSVEGSNEKLFFGSGTQLSVL.

This CDR3 is CACNAPGASPLHF. The CDR3 bases are TGTGCCTGCAATGCACCAGGGGCTTCACCCCTCCACTTT. V is TRBV30 and J is TRBJ1-6, with D possibly being TRBD1 (6 bases). The CDR3 consists of 13 residues. Trimming took off 6 bases at V and 9 bases at J, with 15 bases between the two ends. Per the germline V gene, CDR1 is GTSNPN and CDR2 is SVGIG (reference sequence).

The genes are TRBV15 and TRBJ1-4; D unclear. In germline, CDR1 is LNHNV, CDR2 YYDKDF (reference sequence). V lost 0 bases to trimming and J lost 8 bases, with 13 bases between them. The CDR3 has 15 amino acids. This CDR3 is CATSREWGVGEKLFF. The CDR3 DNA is TGTGCCACCAGCAGAGAATGGGGAGTTGGCGAAAAACTGTTTTTT.

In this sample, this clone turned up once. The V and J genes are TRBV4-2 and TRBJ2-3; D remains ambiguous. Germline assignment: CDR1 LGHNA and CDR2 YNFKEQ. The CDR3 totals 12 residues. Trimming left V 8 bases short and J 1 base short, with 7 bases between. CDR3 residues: CASSGGTDTQYF. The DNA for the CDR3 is TGTGCCAGCTCTGGGGGCACAGATACGCAGTATTTT.

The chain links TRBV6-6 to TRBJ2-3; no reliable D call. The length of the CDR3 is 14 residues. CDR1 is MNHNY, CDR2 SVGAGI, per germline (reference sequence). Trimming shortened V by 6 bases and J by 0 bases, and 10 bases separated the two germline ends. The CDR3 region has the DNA TGTGCCAGCAGAGAAGGCCTTAGCACAGATACGCAGTATTTT. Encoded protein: CASREGLSTDTQYF.

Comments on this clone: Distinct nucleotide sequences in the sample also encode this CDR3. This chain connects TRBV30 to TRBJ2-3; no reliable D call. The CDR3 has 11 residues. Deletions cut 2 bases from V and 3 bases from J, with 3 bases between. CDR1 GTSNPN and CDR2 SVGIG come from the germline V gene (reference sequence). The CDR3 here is CAWSITDTQYF. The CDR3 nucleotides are TGTGCCTGGAGTATAACAGATACGCAGTATTTT.

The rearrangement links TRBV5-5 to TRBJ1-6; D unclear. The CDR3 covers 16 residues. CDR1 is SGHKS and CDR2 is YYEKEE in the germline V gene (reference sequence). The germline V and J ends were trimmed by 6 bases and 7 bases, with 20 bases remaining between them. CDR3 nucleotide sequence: TGTGCCAGCACTTCCCGTTTTACGGGAGGGAATTCACCCCTCCACTTT. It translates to CASTSRFTGGNSPLHF.

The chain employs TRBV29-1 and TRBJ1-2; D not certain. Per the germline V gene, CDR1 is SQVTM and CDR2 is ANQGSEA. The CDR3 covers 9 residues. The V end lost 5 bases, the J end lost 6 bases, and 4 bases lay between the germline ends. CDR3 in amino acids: CSVWDGYTF. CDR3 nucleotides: TGCAGCGTTTGGGATGGCTACACCTTC.

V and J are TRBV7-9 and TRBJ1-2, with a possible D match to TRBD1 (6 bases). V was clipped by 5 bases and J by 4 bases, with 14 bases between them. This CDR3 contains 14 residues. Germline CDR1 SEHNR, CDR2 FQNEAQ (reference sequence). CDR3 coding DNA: TGTGCCAGCAGCCTAAGGACAGAGAGCTATGGCTACACCTTC. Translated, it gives CASSLRTESYGYTF.

The CDR3 sequence: CAWSGDSEAFF. In DNA form, the CDR3 reads TGTGCCTGGAGTGGGGACAGTGAAGCTTTCTTT. V gene TRBV30 combines with J gene TRBJ1-1; 7 bases align to TRBD1. This CDR3 has 11 residues. The V and J ends lost 1 base and 7 bases, in that order; junction bases with no gene match: 0. Germline loops: CDR1 GTSNPN, CDR2 SVGIG (reference sequence).

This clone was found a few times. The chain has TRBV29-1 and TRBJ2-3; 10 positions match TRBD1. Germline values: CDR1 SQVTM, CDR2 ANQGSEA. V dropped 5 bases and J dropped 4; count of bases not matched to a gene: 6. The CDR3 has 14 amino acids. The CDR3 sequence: CSVRQGARADTQYF. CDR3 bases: TGCAGCGTTCGACAGGGGGCGCGTGCAGATACGCAGTATTTT.

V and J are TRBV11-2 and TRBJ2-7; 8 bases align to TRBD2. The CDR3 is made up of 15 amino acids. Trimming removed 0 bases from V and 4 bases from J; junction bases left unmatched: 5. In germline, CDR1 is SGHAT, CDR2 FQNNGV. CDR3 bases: TGTGCCAGCAGCTTAGAGCCGGCGGGGGGTTACGAGCAGTACTTC. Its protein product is CASSLEPAGGYEQYF.

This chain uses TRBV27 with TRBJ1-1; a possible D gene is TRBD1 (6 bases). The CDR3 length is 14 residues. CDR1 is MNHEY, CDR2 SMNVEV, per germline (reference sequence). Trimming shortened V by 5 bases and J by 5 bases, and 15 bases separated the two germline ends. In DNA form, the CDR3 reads TGTGCCAGCAGTGCCGCCGGGGGGCGAACTGAAGCTTTCTTT. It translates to CASSAAGGRTEAFF.

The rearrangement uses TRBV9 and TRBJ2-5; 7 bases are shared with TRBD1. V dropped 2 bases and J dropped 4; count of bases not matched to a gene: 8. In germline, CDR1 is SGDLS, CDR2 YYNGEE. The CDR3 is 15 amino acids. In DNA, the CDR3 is TGTGCCAGCAGCGTCCACCCCGGGACAGCAGAGACCCAGTACTTC. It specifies CASSVHPGTAETQYF.

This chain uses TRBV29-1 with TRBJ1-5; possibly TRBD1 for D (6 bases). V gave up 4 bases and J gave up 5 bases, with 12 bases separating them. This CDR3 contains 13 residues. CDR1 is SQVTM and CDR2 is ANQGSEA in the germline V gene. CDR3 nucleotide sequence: TGCAGCGTTGCGGGGGCTAGGGATCAGCCCCAGCATTTT. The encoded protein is CSVAGARDQPQHF.

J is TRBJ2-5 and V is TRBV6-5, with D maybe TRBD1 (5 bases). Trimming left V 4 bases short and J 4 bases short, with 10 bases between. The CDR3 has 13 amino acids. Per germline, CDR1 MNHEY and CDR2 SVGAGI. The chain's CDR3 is CASSSGFRETQYF. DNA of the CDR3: TGTGCCAGCAGTTCAGGGTTTAGAGAGACCCAGTACTTC.